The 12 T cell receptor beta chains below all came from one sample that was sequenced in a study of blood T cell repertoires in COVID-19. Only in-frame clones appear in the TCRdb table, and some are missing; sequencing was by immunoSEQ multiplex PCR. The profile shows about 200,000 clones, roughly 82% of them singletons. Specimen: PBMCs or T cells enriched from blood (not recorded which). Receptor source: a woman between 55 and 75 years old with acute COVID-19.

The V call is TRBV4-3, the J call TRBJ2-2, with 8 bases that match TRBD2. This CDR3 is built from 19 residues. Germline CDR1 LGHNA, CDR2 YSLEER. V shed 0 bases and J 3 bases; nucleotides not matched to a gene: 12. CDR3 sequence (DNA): TGCGCCAGCAGCCAAGAACCCGGGGGGGGAACGGGGTACACCGGGGAGCTGTTTTTT. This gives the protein CASSQEPGGGTGYTGELFF.

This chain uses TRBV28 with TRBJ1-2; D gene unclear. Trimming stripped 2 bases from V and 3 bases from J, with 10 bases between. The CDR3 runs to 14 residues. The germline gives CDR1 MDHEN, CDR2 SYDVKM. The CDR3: CASSLKFPYYGYTF. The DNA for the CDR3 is TGTGCCAGCAGTTTAAAATTCCCCTACTATGGCTACACCTTC.

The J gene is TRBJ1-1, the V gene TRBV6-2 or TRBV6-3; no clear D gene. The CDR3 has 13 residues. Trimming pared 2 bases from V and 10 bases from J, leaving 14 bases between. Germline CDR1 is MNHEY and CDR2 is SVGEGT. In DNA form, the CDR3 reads TGTGCCAGCAGTTACCCCATGTCGCAGTTAGCTTTCTTT. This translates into CASSYPMSQLAFF.

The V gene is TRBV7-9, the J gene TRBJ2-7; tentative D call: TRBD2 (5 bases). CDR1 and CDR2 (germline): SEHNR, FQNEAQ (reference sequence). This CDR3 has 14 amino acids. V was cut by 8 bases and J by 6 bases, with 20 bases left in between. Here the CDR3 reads CASAYRGLIGEQYF. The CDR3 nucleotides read TGTGCCAGCGCCTATAGAGGGCTGATCGGCGAGCAGTACTTC.

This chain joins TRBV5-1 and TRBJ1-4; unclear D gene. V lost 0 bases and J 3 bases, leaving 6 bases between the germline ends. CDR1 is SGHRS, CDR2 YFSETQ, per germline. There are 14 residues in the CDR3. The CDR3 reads CASSLGDPNEKLFF. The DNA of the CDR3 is TGCGCCAGCAGCTTGGGAGATCCTAATGAAAAACTGTTTTTT.

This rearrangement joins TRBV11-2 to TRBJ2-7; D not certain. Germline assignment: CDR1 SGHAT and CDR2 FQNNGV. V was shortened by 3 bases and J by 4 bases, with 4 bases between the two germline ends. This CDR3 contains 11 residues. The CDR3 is CASSFEYEQYF. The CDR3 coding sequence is TGTGCCAGCAGCTTCGAGTACGAGCAGTACTTC.

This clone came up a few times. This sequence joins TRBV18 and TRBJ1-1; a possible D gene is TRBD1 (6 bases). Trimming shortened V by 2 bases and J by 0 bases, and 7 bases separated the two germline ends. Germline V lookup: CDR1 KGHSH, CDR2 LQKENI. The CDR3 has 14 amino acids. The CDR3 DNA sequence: TGTGCCAGCTCACCAACAGGGCTGAACACTGAAGCTTTCTTT. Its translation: CASSPTGLNTEAFF. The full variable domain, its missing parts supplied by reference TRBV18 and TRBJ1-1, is NAGVMQNPRHLVRRRGQEARLRCSPMKGHSHVYWYRQLPEEGLKFMVYLQKENIIDESGMPKERFSAEFPKEGPSILRIQQVVRGDSAAYFCASSPTGLNTEAFFGQGTRLTVV.

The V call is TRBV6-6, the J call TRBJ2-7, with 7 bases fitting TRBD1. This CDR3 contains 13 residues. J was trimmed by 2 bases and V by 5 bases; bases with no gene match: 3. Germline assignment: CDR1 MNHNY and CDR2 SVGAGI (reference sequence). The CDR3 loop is CASSRDSAYEQYV. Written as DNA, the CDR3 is TGTGCCAGCAGTCGGGACAGCGCCTACGAGCAGTACGTC.

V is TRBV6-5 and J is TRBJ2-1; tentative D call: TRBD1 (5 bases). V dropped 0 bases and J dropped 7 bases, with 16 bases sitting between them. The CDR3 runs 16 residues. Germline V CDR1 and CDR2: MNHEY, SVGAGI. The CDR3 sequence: CASSYSFGQGMNEQFF. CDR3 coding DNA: TGTGCCAGCAGTTACTCGTTCGGGCAGGGAATGAATGAGCAGTTCTTC.

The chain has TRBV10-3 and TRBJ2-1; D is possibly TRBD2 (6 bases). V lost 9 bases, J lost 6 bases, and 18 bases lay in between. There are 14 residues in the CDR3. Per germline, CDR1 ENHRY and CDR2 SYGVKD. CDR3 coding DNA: TGTGCCATTAGTAGCCGGCGGGAATTCAATGAGCAGTTCTTC. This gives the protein CAISSRREFNEQFF.

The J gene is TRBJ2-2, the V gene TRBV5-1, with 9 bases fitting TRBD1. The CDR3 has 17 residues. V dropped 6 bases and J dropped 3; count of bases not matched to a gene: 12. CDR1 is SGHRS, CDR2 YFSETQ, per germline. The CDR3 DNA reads TGCGCCAGCACCCCTTCTGGGACAGGGTTTCACACCGGGGAGCTGTTTTTT. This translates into CASTPSGTGFHTGELFF.

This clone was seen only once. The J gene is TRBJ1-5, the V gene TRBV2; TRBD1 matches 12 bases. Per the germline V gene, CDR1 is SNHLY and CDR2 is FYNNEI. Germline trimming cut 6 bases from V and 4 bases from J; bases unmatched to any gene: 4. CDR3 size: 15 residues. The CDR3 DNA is TGTGCCAGCAGCTGGGACAGGGGGCAAAATCAGCCCCAGCATTTT. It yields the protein CASSWDRGQNQPQHF.